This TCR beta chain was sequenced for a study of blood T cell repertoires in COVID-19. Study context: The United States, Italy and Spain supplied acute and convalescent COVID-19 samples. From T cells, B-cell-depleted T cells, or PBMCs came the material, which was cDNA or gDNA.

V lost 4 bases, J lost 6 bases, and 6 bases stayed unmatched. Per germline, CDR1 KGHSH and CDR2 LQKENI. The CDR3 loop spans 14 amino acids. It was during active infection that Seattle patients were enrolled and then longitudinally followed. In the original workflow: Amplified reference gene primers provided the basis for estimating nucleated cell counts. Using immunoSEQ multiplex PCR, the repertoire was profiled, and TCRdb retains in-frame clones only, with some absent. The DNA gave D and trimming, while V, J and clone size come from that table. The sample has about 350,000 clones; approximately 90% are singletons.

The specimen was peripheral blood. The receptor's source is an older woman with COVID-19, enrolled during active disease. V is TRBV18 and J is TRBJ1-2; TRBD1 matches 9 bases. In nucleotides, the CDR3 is TGTGCCAGCTCACTGGGTACAGGGGGCGATGGCTACACCTTC. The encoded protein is CASSLGTGGDGYTF.